The 18 T cell receptor beta chains below come from one sample, sequenced in a study of T cells in women clearing cervical HPV infection. Here immunoSEQ multiplex PCR was the method, and the copy in TCRdb shows in-frame clones only, minus some. The data show tens of thousands of clones, and the top ten clones hold roughly 10%. The source material was blood buffy coat. These receptors all come from a woman between 18 and 70 years old with a cervical HPV16 infection that either progressed to CIN3+ or cleared (not recorded which).

In regard to this clone: With the read ending 3 residues before the CDR3 end, the germline J gene is used to fill in that end. This chain connects TRBV7-3 to TRBJ2-4; 7 nucleotides match TRBD1. CDR3 size: 13 residues. V shed 10 bases and J 1 base; nucleotides not matched to a gene: 4. The germline V gene has CDR1 SGHTA and CDR2 FQGTGA. Partial CDR3 DNA: TGTGCCACCACAGGGGACGCCAAAAACATT. Translated: CATTGDAKNI. Given in full, the CDR3 is CATTGDAKNIQYF. Full variable domain (remainder filled in from reference TRBV7-3 and TRBJ2-4): GAGVSQTPSNKVTEKGKYVELRCDPISGHTALYWYRQSLGQGPEFLIYFQGTGAADDSGLPNDRFFAVRPEGSVSTLKIQRTERGDSAVYLCATTGDAKNIQYFGAGTRLSVL.

Remarks on this clone: The read gets to within 3 residues of the CDR3 end, and the germline J gene fills in the rest. The chain uses TRBV20-1 and TRBJ1-2, with a possible D match to TRBD1 (6 bases). The germline V gene encodes CDR1 DFQATT and CDR2 SNEGSKA (reference sequence). This CDR3 has 15 residues. The V end was cut by 0 bases, the J end by 0 bases, with 11 bases between. CDR3 DNA, as far as it was read: TGCAGTGCTAGAGAGGAGGGGGGGGCTAACTATGGC. Translated: CSAREEGGANYG. The whole CDR3 region reads CSAREEGGANYGYTF.

In the case of this clone: The read terminates 3 residues before the CDR3 end, so the remaining end is supplied by the germline J gene. This chain links TRBV9 with TRBJ2-2, with a possible D match to TRBD1 (6 bases). CDR3 length equals 14 residues. The germline V gene has CDR1 SGDLS and CDR2 YYNGEE. The ends were cut back, 4 bases at V and 3 bases at J, with 10 bases in the middle. This CDR3 reads CASSSTGYTGELFF. Partial CDR3 DNA: TGTGCCAGCAGCAGCACAGGGTACACCGGGGAG.

Worth noting for this clone: The observed sequence ends 3 residues before the CDR3 terminus, with the missing tail filled in from the germline J gene. V gene TRBV18 combines with J gene TRBJ2-5; D remains ambiguous. Trimming pared 6 bases from V and 1 base from J, leaving 12 bases between. The germline gives CDR1 KGHSH, CDR2 LQKENI. CDR3 length equals 14 residues. The sequenced CDR3 bases are TGTGCCAGCTCCCCAAGCGCCCGCCAAGAGACC. Protein product: CASSPSARQET. The whole CDR3 protein reads CASSPSARQETQYF. The entire variable domain, with the rest obtained from reference TRBV18 and TRBJ2-5, is as follows: NAGVMQNPRHLVRRRGQEARLRCSPMKGHSHVYWYRQLPEEGLKFMVYLQKENIIDESGMPKERFSAEFPKEGPSILRIQQVVRGDSAAYFCASSPSARQETQYFGPGTRLLVL.

A note on this clone: The CDR3 goes on 3 residues after the read ends, and that part is filled in from the germline J gene. The rearrangement links TRBV11-2 to TRBJ1-1; D may be TRBD1 (5 bases). CDR3 length: 14 residues. V was cut by 0 bases and J by 1 base, with 6 bases left in between. The V gene's germline CDR1 is SGHAT and CDR2 FQNNGV. CDR3 bases read: TGTGCCAGCAGCTTAGATCAGGGGAACACTGAA. Translated: CASSLDQGNTE. The entire CDR3 reads CASSLDQGNTEAFF.

Comments on this clone: The read terminates 3 residues before the CDR3 end, so the remaining end is supplied by the germline J gene. The chain employs TRBV27 and TRBJ2-3; D is perhaps TRBD2 (6 bases). Germline CDR1 reads MNHEY; CDR2 reads SMNVEV (reference sequence). The CDR3 contains 16 residues. Trimming pared 5 bases from V and 7 bases from J, leaving 22 bases between. CDR3 DNA, as far as it was read: TGTGCCAGCAGTCTCCGGACCAGGAGGGGAGTATATACG. Its translation is CASSLRTRRGVYT. The entire CDR3 protein reads CASSLRTRRGVYTQYF.

Details on this clone: The read falls 3 residues short of the CDR3 end, and the missing part is taken from the germline J gene. V and J are TRBV6-2 or TRBV6-3 and TRBJ2-3, with 7 bases aligning to TRBD2. Losses at the gene ends were 6 bases for V and 2 bases for J; bases not matched to a gene: 11. The CDR3 is 16 residues long. CDR1 is MNHEY, CDR2 SVGEGT, per germline. CDR3 DNA, as far as it was read: TGTGCCAGCAGCGACACGCGGGGGATTTCCACAGATACG. Protein product: CASSDTRGISTDT. The whole CDR3 sequence reads CASSDTRGISTDTQYF.

As regards this clone: The read falls 3 residues short of the CDR3 end, and the missing part is taken from the germline J gene. This rearrangement joins TRBV20-1 to TRBJ2-4, with 13 bases fitting TRBD2. This CDR3 comprises 17 residues. Germline CDR1 and CDR2: DFQATT and SNEGSKA (reference sequence). V lost 0 bases and J lost 3; bases outside the gene matches: 5. CDR3 in amino acids: CSARDPRLAGGKNIQYF. The sequenced part of the CDR3 DNA is TGCAGTGCTAGAGACCCCAGACTAGCGGGAGGCAAAAACATT.

On this clone itself: Read data end 3 residues before the CDR3 end; the end is taken from the germline J gene. The genes are TRBV6-2 or TRBV6-3 and TRBJ1-2; TRBD1 matches at 9 bases. V was clipped by 5 bases and J by 7 bases; unmatched bases: 14. Germline V lookup: CDR1 MNHEY, CDR2 SVGEGT. CDR3 length equals 16 residues. CDR3 in amino acids: CASSPQSLGTGFGYTF. CDR3 DNA, as far as it was read: TGTGCCAGCAGTCCTCAATCCCTGGGGACAGGGTTTGGC.

A remark on this clone: The observed sequence ends 3 residues before the CDR3 terminus, with the missing tail filled in from the germline J gene. The chain recombines TRBV4-1 with TRBJ1-2; 7 bases line up with TRBD1. The J segment lost 2 bases and the V segment lost 1 base, leaving 4 bases of the junction unmatched. Germline CDR1 is MGHRA and CDR2 is YSYEKL. CDR3 length: 15 residues. The CDR3 sequence is CASSQAPGGNYGYTF. The DNA read from the CDR3 is TGCGCCAGCAGCCAAGCTCCAGGGGGGAACTATGGC.

Of note for this clone: The read ends 3 residues shy of where the CDR3 ends; the end is completed using the germline J gene. V is TRBV19 and J is TRBJ2-7, with D tentatively TRBD1 (5 bases). The V gene's germline CDR1 is LNHDA and CDR2 SQIVND (reference sequence). Trimming cost V 7 bases and J 3 bases, with 19 bases left between them. The CDR3 runs to 15 residues. The covered CDR3 bases are TGTGCCAGTACCCCCGGGCTTGGGGCTAGCTACGAG. Protein: CASTPGLGASYE. From start to end, the CDR3 is CASTPGLGASYEQYF. Full variable domain (remainder filled in from reference TRBV19 and TRBJ2-7): DGGITQSPKYLFRKEGQNVTLSCEQNLNHDAMYWYRQDPGQGLRLIYYSQIVNDFQKGDIAEGYSVSREKKESFPLTVTSAQKNPTAFYLCASTPGLGASYEQYFGPGTRLTVT.

In the case of this clone: The read comes to an end 3 residues before the CDR3 does, leaving the germline J gene to fill in the end. The V and J genes are TRBV19 and TRBJ1-3, with a weak D call TRBD1 (6 bases). Looked up from germline, CDR1 is LNHDA and CDR2 is SQIVND (reference sequence). There are 18 residues in the CDR3. Between the trimmed V and J ends, which lost 2 bases and 1 base, there was a span of 18 bases. CDR3 bases read: TGTGCCAGTAGTATATTTACGGGGCAGGGGAGTTCTGGAAACACC. Translation gives CASSIFTGQGSSGNT. The entire CDR3 protein is CASSIFTGQGSSGNTIYF.

With respect to this clone: The junction departs from the called germline gene at one end, perhaps through a read error. The read halts 3 residues ahead of the CDR3 end, with the missing end drawn from the germline J gene. The chain employs TRBV6-1 and TRBJ1-2, with 7 bases aligning to TRBD1. The CDR3 length is 14 residues. The germline V gene encodes CDR1 MNHNS and CDR2 SASEGT. The CDR3 spells CASSKAMTGYGYTF. The covered CDR3 bases are TGTGCCAGCAGTAAAGCCATGACAGGGTATGGC.

In the case of this clone: The CDR3 end lies 3 residues beyond the end of the read and is filled in from the germline J gene. The V and J genes are TRBV5-1 and TRBJ1-1, with D possibly TRBD1 on 5 matching bases. The CDR3 consists of 16 residues. V was trimmed by 1 base and J by 0 bases, leaving 13 bases between them. Germline assignment: CDR1 SGHRS and CDR2 YFSETQ. CDR3 DNA, as far as it was read: TGCGCCAGCAGCTTGATGTTAGGGGCCTTGAACACTGAA. Amino acids: CASSLMLGALNTE. The full CDR3 protein reads CASSLMLGALNTEAFF.

Details on this clone: Read coverage stops 3 residues before the CDR3 terminus; the germline J gene supplies the remainder. The chain couples TRBV20-1 to TRBJ2-3; 14 bases map to TRBD2. The CDR3 loop spans 18 amino acids. Germline loops: CDR1 DFQATT, CDR2 SNEGSKA (reference sequence). V shed 6 bases and J 2 bases; nucleotides not matched to a gene: 13. CDR3 region: CSAGGLAGVGRITDTQYF. The part of the CDR3 DNA that was read is TGCAGTGCCGGGGGACTAGCGGGGGTTGGGCGTATCACAGATACG.

The CDR3 spells CASSWDRANTEAFF. The CDR3 bases that were read are TGCGCCAGCAGCTGGGACAGGGCGAACACTGAA. The chain joins TRBV5-1 to TRBJ1-1; 9 bases agree with TRBD1. The DNA ends 3 residues before the CDR3 does, and the rest of the CDR3 is filled in from the germline J gene. The CDR3 has 14 amino acids. Germline values: CDR1 SGHRS, CDR2 YFSETQ. The junction had 1 base not matched to a gene; V was cut back by 3 bases and J by 1 base.

Turning to this clone: The read terminates 3 residues ahead of where the CDR3 ends, so the germline J gene completes it. The gene calls are TRBV20-1 and TRBJ1-3, with no clear D. There are 18 residues in the CDR3. The germline CDR1 and CDR2 sequences are DFQATT and SNEGSKA (reference sequence). Trimming left V 1 base short and J 0 bases short, with 19 bases between. The covered CDR3 bases are TGCAGTGCTAGAGGGGGTCAGGTCGAAAGCGGCTCTGGAAACACC. Translating it yields CSARGGQVESGSGNT. The full CDR3 reads CSARGGQVESGSGNTIYF.

The CDR3 sequence is CSVEDTGHLNTEAFF. The sequenced part of the CDR3 DNA is TGCAGCGTTGAAGATACGGGACACCTGAACACTGAA. The chain carries TRBV29-1 and TRBJ1-1, with D maybe TRBD1 (6 bases). The CDR3 goes on 3 residues after the read ends, and that part is filled in from the germline J gene. Per the germline V gene, CDR1 is SQVTM and CDR2 is ANQGSEA. The V gene lost 0 bases and the J gene lost 0 bases, with 11 bases spanning the gap. The CDR3 runs 15 residues.